This note documents a single TCR beta chain sequence. The source of the sample is a study of blood T cell repertoires in COVID-19. Study at large: Some COVID-19 samples were acute and others convalescent; all came from the United States, Italy and Spain.

Followed over time, Seattle patients had been enrolled while infection was active. This CDR3 spans 15 amino acids. CDR1 is SGHDT, CDR2 YYEEEE, per germline. Germline trimming cut 2 bases from V and 5 bases from J; bases unmatched to any gene: 7. Original data processing: From reference gene primer amplification, estimates of nucleated cell counts were derived. Generated by immunoSEQ multiplex PCR, the TCRdb table keeps only in-frame clones and is missing some. V and J calls and clone size come straight from that table; D and trimming were deduced from the DNA. In the table there are about 230,000 clones, 70% to 90% of which are singletons.

V gene TRBV5-6 combines with J gene TRBJ2-5; 9 nucleotides align to TRBD1. Sequencing input: peripheral blood. The sequence came from a middle-aged man with COVID-19, enrolled during active disease. CDR3 residues: CASSFATGGTETQYF. The CDR3 DNA reads as TGTGCCAGCAGCTTTGCGACAGGGGGTACGGAGACCCAGTACTTC.